The 25 T cell receptor beta chains given below trace back to one sample, sequenced in a study of OX40 agonist ivuxolimab in advanced cancers. Data came from immunoSEQ multiplex PCR; TCRdb stores just in-frame clones and leaves some out. The sample lists some 43,000 clones; about 86% were seen once. The sequences come from CD4+ or CD8+ T cells sorted from blood, collected in a trial of the OX40 agonist ivuxolimab. Source of these receptors: an adult with an advanced solid tumor such as melanoma, head and neck, liver or kidney cancer.

This clone was seen a few times. The chain employs TRBV4-1 and TRBJ2-7; 9 positions agree with TRBD1. CDR1 and CDR2 (germline): MGHRA, YSYEKL. Trimming removed 4 bases from V and 5 bases from J; junction bases left unmatched: 15. CDR3 length equals 17 residues. CDR3 sequence reads: CASSRGTAGTGSDEQYF. The CDR3 DNA sequence: TGCGCCAGCAGCCGCGGGACGGCCGGGACAGGGTCCGACGAGCAGTACTTC.

This chain connects TRBV5-6 to TRBJ2-1; weak D call: TRBD1 (5 bases). The V end was cut by 4 bases, the J end by 5 bases, with 7 bases between. Per germline, CDR1 SGHDT and CDR2 YYEEEE. The CDR3 is 12 amino acids. CDR3 bases: TGTGCCAGCAGCCCGACAGACAATGAGCAGTTCTTC. Translating gives CASSPTDNEQFF.

V gene TRBV4-2 combines with J gene TRBJ1-2, with 9 bases lining up with TRBD1. Germline loops: CDR1 LGHNA, CDR2 YNFKEQ. After removal of 2 bases from V and 5 bases from J, the junction contained 21 bases not matched to a gene. CDR3 length: 20 amino acids. CDR3 in DNA: TGTGCCAGCAGCCAAAGGGGACGAGGACAGGGGAGAACGAAGGATTATGGCTACACCTTC. Protein sequence: CASSQRGRGQGRTKDYGYTF.

This chain connects TRBV2 to TRBJ1-6; the match to TRBD1 covers 10 bases. J lost 8 bases, V lost 1 base, and 2 bases had no gene match. Germline CDR1 SNHLY, CDR2 FYNNEI. The CDR3 consists of 15 residues. The CDR3 DNA is TGTGCCAGCAGTGAAGGGGGGACAGGGGATTCACCCCTCCACTTT. Amino acid sequence: CASSEGGTGDSPLHF.

This chain links TRBV7-3 with TRBJ2-7, with TRBD1 matching 8 bases. From germline, CDR1 is SGHTA and CDR2 FQGTGA. This CDR3 contains 15 residues. Unmatched junction bases numbered 6, after V lost 5 bases and J lost 0 bases. The CDR3 region has the DNA TGTGCCAGCAGCATCGGGACAGGACCCTCCTACGAGCAGTACTTC. This translates into CASSIGTGPSYEQYF.

The chain recombines TRBV5-1 with TRBJ1-5, with D perhaps matching TRBD1 (5 bases). Trimming took 4 bases from V and 5 from J, leaving 19 bases between them. The CDR3 length is 16 residues. Germline CDR1 is SGHRS and CDR2 is YFSETQ. The CDR3 bases are TGCGCCAGCAGCCCGGGGGTAGGGGACTCATATCAGCCCCAGCATTTT. Its translation is CASSPGVGDSYQPQHF.

The chain links TRBV29-1 to TRBJ2-1; TRBD2 might be the D (6 bases). CDR1 and CDR2 from the germline V gene are SQVTM and ANQGSEA. Trimming removed 6 bases from V and 5 bases from J, with 20 bases in between. This CDR3 spans 15 amino acids. CDR3 in DNA: TGCAGCGTAGACAAGACTAGGGCCCTCGACAATGAGCAGTTCTTC. As protein: CSVDKTRALDNEQFF.

CDR3 DNA sequence: TGTGCCATCCAGACGGAACAGCTCTACGAGCAGTACTTC. The encoded protein is CAIQTEQLYEQYF. This chain uses TRBV10-3 with TRBJ2-7; D is uncertain. The CDR3 sequence is 13 residues long. CDR1 and CDR2 from the germline V gene are ENHRY and SYGVKD. V dropped 8 bases and J dropped 3 bases, with 14 bases sitting between them.

The chain combines TRBV6-1 with TRBJ1-1; D is perhaps TRBD1 (6 bases). The CDR3 spans 16 residues. Deletions cut 2 bases from V and 2 bases from J, with 15 bases between. The germline CDR1 and CDR2 sequences are MNHNS and SASEGT. This chain's CDR3 is CASSEYSGVGNTEAFF. The CDR3 DNA reads as TGTGCCAGCAGTGAATATTCAGGGGTCGGCAACACTGAAGCTTTCTTT.

The rearrangement links TRBV27 to TRBJ2-3; no firm D call. V gave up 6 bases and J gave up 2 bases, with 12 bases separating them. The CDR3 covers 14 residues. Germline CDR1 is MNHEY and CDR2 is SMNVEV (reference sequence). This chain's CDR3 is CASSLLTDTDTQYF. The CDR3 DNA sequence: TGTGCCAGCAGCCTCCTTACTGACACAGATACGCAGTATTTT.

The sample holds one count of this clone. V and J are TRBV5-6 and TRBJ2-5; D tentatively reads TRBD1 or TRBD2 (5 bases each). The J call may be in error: the DNA end matches TRBJ2-7 better. CDR1 SGHDT and CDR2 YYEEEE come from the germline V gene. The CDR3 loop spans 14 amino acids. CDR3 residues: CASSGPGPPYEQYF. The CDR3 DNA reads TGTGCCAGCAGCGGTCCGGGACCTCCCTACGAGCAGTACTTC.

The count of this clone is one. The CDR3 spells CASSLFDGNQPQHF. Here the CDR3 DNA reads TGTGCCAGCAGCTTATTCGACGGCAATCAGCCCCAGCATTTT. The chain couples TRBV7-2 to TRBJ1-5; D not resolved. V was clipped by 2 bases and J by 2 bases, with 7 bases between them. This CDR3 is 14 amino acids long. Germline CDR1 reads SGHTA; CDR2 reads FQGNSA.

The chain uses TRBV7-6 and TRBJ1-3, with D uncertain. The CDR3 loop spans 15 amino acids. Germline-derived CDR1 and CDR2 are SGHVS and FNYEAQ. V lost 5 bases and J lost 0, with 11 bases in between. The DNA for the CDR3 is TGTGCCAGCAGCCTAGGGCCCGGCTCTGGAAACACCATATATTTT. Residues: CASSLGPGSGNTIYF.

V gene TRBV13 combines with J gene TRBJ2-3, with 10 bases that match TRBD2. V was pared by 5 bases and J by 5 bases, with 4 bases of the junction left unmatched. The CDR3 totals 14 residues. From germline, CDR1 is PRHDT and CDR2 FYEKMQ (reference sequence). CDR3 residues: CASSPRTSGDTQYF. As DNA, the CDR3 is TGTGCCAGCAGCCCCCGGACTAGCGGAGATACGCAGTATTTT.

The chain couples TRBV5-1 to TRBJ1-1; TRBD1 matches at 11 bases. V shed 4 bases, J shed 5 bases, and the junction held 10 bases outside the gene matches. The CDR3 contains 16 residues. Germline V CDR1 and CDR2: SGHRS, YFSETQ. The CDR3 sequence: CASSIGQGARGTEAFF. CDR3 in DNA: TGCGCCAGCAGCATCGGACAGGGGGCAAGGGGAACTGAAGCTTTCTTT.

The chain links TRBV11-2 to TRBJ2-1, with 8 bases identical to TRBD2. Germline CDR1 SGHAT, CDR2 FQNNGV. V trimming: 3 bases; J trimming: 5 bases; junction bases outside the gene matches: 6. There are 15 residues in the CDR3. The CDR3 reads CASSLGGRFDNEQFF. CDR3 coding DNA: TGTGCCAGCAGCTTGGGCGGGAGGTTCGACAATGAGCAGTTCTTC.

This sequence joins TRBV19 and TRBJ2-7; the D call may be TRBD1 or TRBD2 (5 bases each). In germline, CDR1 is LNHDA, CDR2 SQIVND (reference sequence). Between the trimmed V and J ends, which lost 8 bases and 3 bases, there was a span of 14 bases. This CDR3 has 13 amino acids. This CDR3 reads CASAPGPYYEQYF. The CDR3 nucleotides read TGTGCCAGTGCTCCGGGGCCTTACTACGAGCAGTACTTC.

The chain recombines TRBV5-1 with TRBJ2-1; a possible D gene is TRBD2 (5 bases). The germline V and J ends were trimmed by 0 bases and 1 base, with 14 bases remaining between them. The CDR3 extends over 17 amino acids. The germline gives CDR1 SGHRS, CDR2 YFSETQ. CDR3 protein: CASSLARRAGSYNEQFF. In nucleotides, the CDR3 is TGCGCCAGCAGCTTGGCCAGGCGCGCGGGTTCCTACAATGAGCAGTTCTTC.

This chain links TRBV7-2 with TRBJ1-3, with TRBD1 matching over 8 bases. Trimming at V came to 1 base and at J to 6 bases, leaving 2 bases not matched to a gene. This CDR3 has 14 amino acids. The V gene's germline CDR1 is SGHTA and CDR2 FQGNSA. CDR3 coding DNA: TGTGCCAGCAGCTTAGGGACAGGGTTAAACACCATATATTTT. Protein product: CASSLGTGLNTIYF.

The rearrangement uses TRBV5-5 and TRBJ2-7; D ambiguous. V lost 1 base, J lost 1 base, and 12 bases lay in between. The CDR3 runs 15 residues. The germline CDR1 and CDR2 sequences are SGHKS and YYEKEE (reference sequence). The CDR3 protein is CASSLIPGPSYEQYF. For the CDR3, the DNA is TGTGCCAGCAGCTTGATTCCCGGACCTTCCTACGAGCAGTACTTC.

The rearrangement uses TRBV19 and TRBJ2-1, with 8 bases aligning to TRBD1. Germline V CDR1 and CDR2: LNHDA, SQIVND (reference sequence). This CDR3 has 13 amino acids. Trimming at V came to 2 bases and at J to 9 bases, leaving 3 bases not matched to a gene. CDR3 bases: TGTGCCAGTAGTATACAGGGGGCAGGTGAGCAGTTCTTC. As protein: CASSIQGAGEQFF.

The rearrangement links TRBV7-6 to TRBJ2-1, with TRBD2 identical over 8 bases. The CDR3 consists of 17 residues. Germline V gene lookup returns CDR1 SGHVS and CDR2 FNYEAQ. V lost 4 bases to trimming and J lost 0 bases; unmatched junction nucleotides: 8. The CDR3 nucleotides are TGTGCCAGCAGCTCGCCGGGGGGGAAGAGCTCCTACAATGAGCAGTTCTTC. This sequence encodes CASSSPGGKSSYNEQFF.

The chain is built from TRBV4-3 and TRBJ1-5; no clear D. V lost 0 bases, J lost 0 bases, and 12 bases lay in between. In germline, CDR1 is LGHNA, CDR2 YSLEER. This CDR3 region has 17 residues. The CDR3 region has the DNA TGCGCCAGCAGCCAAGATCTCGTGGGCGGTAGCAATCAGCCCCAGCATTTT. This encodes CASSQDLVGGSNQPQHF.

This clone came up a few times. The chain combines TRBV6-5 with TRBJ1-1; 10 positions match TRBD1. V gave up 6 bases and J gave up 2 bases; unmatched junction bases: 6. From germline, CDR1 is MNHEY and CDR2 SVGAGI. The CDR3 consists of 15 residues. DNA for the CDR3: TGTGCCAGCAGCCGACAGGGGGCTGTCAACACTGAAGCTTTCTTT. As protein: CASSRQGAVNTEAFF.

In its sample, this clone was seen once. V and J are TRBV7-8 and TRBJ2-7, with 9 nucleotides matching TRBD2. The germline CDR1 and CDR2 sequences are SGHVS and FQNEAQ. The trim removed 4 bases at V and 2 bases at J, leaving 3 bases unmatched. This CDR3 comprises 14 residues. In DNA, the CDR3 is TGTGCCAGCAGCTACACTAGCGGGCCCTACGAGCAGTACTTC. Its protein is CASSYTSGPYEQYF.